The 25 T cell receptor beta chains reported below all come from one sample, sequenced in a study of regulatory T cells in long-lasting Graves disease. Arm-PCR of CDR3 regions with iRepertoire HTBI primers generated TCR beta libraries. TCRdb re-called the multiplex PCR reads with MiXCR, one entry per CDR3 protein. The repertoire holds around 510,000 distinct CDR3 sequences, with more than 20% as singletons. The time point is: persistent/refractory GD, antithyroid drugs over 5 years with positive TRAb. RNA isolated from PBMCs was used to make the TCR library. Sequencing was performed on peripheral blood mononuclear cells (PBMCs), taken when the disease was refractory, from a patient treated with antithyroid drugs. Every receptor here comes from a female donor with Graves disease.

This clonotype was recorded many times. Here the CDR3 DNA reads TGTGCCAGCAGGATGGACGTTTCGAACACTGAAGCTTTCTTT. This sequence encodes CASRMDVSNTEAFF. The V call is TRBV2, the J call TRBJ1-1; no firm D call. Looked up from germline, CDR1 is SNHLY and CDR2 is FYNNEI. The ends were cut back, 6 bases at V and 1 base at J, with 12 bases in the middle. This CDR3 is 14 amino acids long.

V usage is TRBV9 and J usage is TRBJ2-3; TRBD1 is a possible D gene (5 bases). This CDR3 is built from 15 residues. Trimming cost V 5 bases and J 2 bases, with 15 bases left between them. Germline CDR1 reads SGDLS; CDR2 reads YYNGEE. CDR3 residues: CASSALTVPTDTQYF. In DNA form, the CDR3 reads TGTGCCAGCAGTGCTTTGACAGTCCCCACAGATACGCAGTATTTT. The full variable domain, completed using reference TRBV9 and TRBJ2-3, is DSGVTQTPKHLITATGQRVTLRCSPRSGDLSVYWYQQSLDQGLQFLIQYYNGEERAKGNILERFSAQQFPDLHSELNLSSLELGDSALYFCASSALTVPTDTQYFGPGTRLTVL.

This clonotype has more than one count but fewer than ten. With a much larger clone just one base away, this may be a read error. The rearrangement joins TRBV11-2 to TRBJ1-2; tentative D call: TRBD1 (5 bases). The CDR3 runs 12 residues. From germline, CDR1 is SGHAT and CDR2 FQNNGV. CDR3 amino acids: CVSSDDSDGYTF. In DNA form, the CDR3 reads TGTGTCAGCAGCGACGACAGTGATGGCTACACCTTC.

About this clonotype itself: This may stem from a read error, because a much larger clone lies one nucleotide away. V usage is TRBV25-1 and J usage is TRBJ1-1; D might be TRBD1 (5 bases). Trimming removed 3 bases from V and 3 bases from J, with 8 bases in between. The CDR3 totals 13 residues. Germline CDR1 reads MGHDK; CDR2 reads SYGVNS. CDR3 residues: CASSDWGDTEAFF. CDR3 DNA sequence: TGTGCCAGCAGTGACTGGGGGGACACTGAAGCTTTCTTT.

This clonotype was seen at least ten times. The chain recombines TRBV2 with TRBJ1-4; a possible D gene is TRBD1 (5 bases). Germline V gene lookup returns CDR1 SNHLY and CDR2 FYNNEI. Trimming left V 8 bases short and J 16 bases short, with 14 bases between. The CDR3 has 10 amino acids. CDR3 bases: TGTGCCAGCGGACAATCCGAGGCGTTTTTT. Translated: CASGQSEAFF.

This clonotype was detected many times. This rearrangement joins TRBV28 to TRBJ2-7, with 12 positions matching TRBD1. This CDR3 is built from 17 residues. In germline, CDR1 is MDHEN, CDR2 SYDVKM. The V gene end was trimmed by 3 bases and the J gene end by 4 bases; junction bases not matched to a gene: 10. The CDR3: CASSFSLRDRGRYEQYF. As DNA, the CDR3 is TGTGCCAGCAGTTTTAGTCTCCGGGACAGGGGGCGGTACGAGCAGTACTTC.

This clonotype was seen a few times. The chain employs TRBV20-1 and TRBJ1-2; D not certain. Trimming took off 1 base at V and 0 bases at J, with 6 bases between the two ends. The CDR3 loop spans 13 amino acids. CDR1 DFQATT and CDR2 SNEGSKA come from the germline V gene (reference sequence). CDR3 amino acids: CSARVESNYGYTF. The CDR3 DNA reads TGCAGTGCTAGAGTTGAGTCTAACTATGGCTACACCTTC.

The V and J genes are TRBV19 and TRBJ2-4; 10 bases fit TRBD2. CDR3 length equals 17 residues. J lost 2 bases, V lost 3 bases, and 7 bases had no gene match. Germline CDR1 and CDR2: LNHDA and SQIVND (reference sequence). CDR3 DNA sequence: TGTGCCAGTAGTATTTGGGCTAGCGGGAGCTCCAAAAACATTCAGTACTTC. Translation: CASSIWASGSSKNIQYF.

The chain uses TRBV12-3 or TRBV12-4 and TRBJ2-1, with TRBD2 identical over 14 bases. This CDR3 is 13 amino acids long. The V segment lost 7 bases and the J segment 12 bases; nucleotides outside the gene matches: 5. The CDR3: CASTFGLAGGQFF. In nucleotides, the CDR3 is TGTGCCAGCACCTTCGGACTAGCGGGAGGGCAGTTCTTC.

The J gene is TRBJ1-2, the V gene TRBV19; 10 nucleotides align to TRBD1. Trimming removed 9 bases from V and 4 bases from J; junction bases left unmatched: 8. Germline CDR1 reads LNHDA; CDR2 reads SQIVND (reference sequence). This CDR3 region has 14 residues. The chain's CDR3 is CASESRDRGYGYTF. The CDR3 DNA sequence: TGTGCCAGCGAAAGCCGGGACAGGGGCTATGGCTACACCTTC.

This clonotype was observed many times. The V gene is TRBV5-1, the J gene TRBJ2-7, with 8 bases fitting TRBD2. Germline loops: CDR1 SGHRS, CDR2 YFSETQ. Trimming at V came to 4 bases and at J to 4 bases, leaving 16 bases not matched to a gene. The CDR3 contains 17 residues. The CDR3 spells CASSDGRSASGFYEQYF. The CDR3 DNA reads TGCGCCAGCAGCGACGGCCGGTCGGCTAGCGGGTTTTACGAGCAGTACTTC. Looking up the rest from reference TRBV5-1 and TRBJ2-7 gives the full variable domain: KAGVTQTPRYLIKTRGQQVTLSCSPISGHRSVSWYQQTPGQGLQFLFEYFSETQRNKGNFPGRFSGRQFSNSRSEMNVSTLELGDSALYLCASSDGRSASGFYEQYFGPGTRLTVT.

The chain recombines TRBV10-3 with TRBJ1-1; 10 nucleotides agree with TRBD1. Unmatched junction bases numbered 12, after V lost 0 bases and J lost 8 bases. Germline V gene lookup returns CDR1 ENHRY and CDR2 SYGVKD. The CDR3 is 17 amino acids. The CDR3 coding sequence is TGTGCCATCAGTGAGTCCCTTATCCGGGACAGGGGTTTAGAAGCTTTCTTT. It codes for CAISESLIRDRGLEAFF.

This clonotype was seen repeatedly, ten times or more. The V gene is TRBV28, the J gene TRBJ1-5; D remains unclear. Trimming stripped 5 bases from V and 5 bases from J, with 7 bases between. The CDR3 extends over 12 amino acids. Germline V lookup: CDR1 MDHEN, CDR2 SYDVKM. The CDR3 DNA reads TGTGCCAGCAGTCCCGAGGATCAGCCCCAGCATTTT. Translated: CASSPEDQPQHF.

The V call is TRBV6-9, the J call TRBJ2-5; no clear D. Germline V gives CDR1 MNHGY, CDR2 SVAAGI. CDR3 length: 14 residues. V was cut by 4 bases and J by 11 bases, with 20 bases left in between. CDR3 coding DNA: TGTGCCAGCAGTTCCACTCGTGCTCCCAGGCAACAGTACTTC. This translates into CASSSTRAPRQQYF.

This clonotype showed up many times. V gene TRBV2 combines with J gene TRBJ1-6; TRBD1 aligns across 9 bases. With V trimmed by 9 bases and J by 9 bases, 6 bases remained unmatched. CDR1 is SNHLY and CDR2 is FYNNEI in the germline V gene. There are 13 residues in the CDR3. The DNA for the CDR3 is TGTGCCAGGGAGGACAGGGGTCGTTCACCCCTCCACTTT. Translated, it gives CAREDRGRSPLHF.

On this clonotype itself: An end of the junction does not agree with germline; a read error may underlie this. The gene calls are TRBV7-2 and TRBJ1-1, with TRBD1 matching 8 bases. The CDR3 extends over 15 amino acids. Germline assignment: CDR1 SGHTA and CDR2 FQGNSA. The CDR3 is CASSKNLGTGLEAFF. As DNA, the CDR3 is TGCGCCAGCAGCAAGAACCTCGGGACAGGACTTGAAGCTTTCTTT.

This clonotype has just a few counts. This chain joins TRBV6-1 and TRBJ1-1, with a possible D match to TRBD1 (5 bases). Germline V gene sequence: CDR1 MNHNS, CDR2 SASEGT. The V gene lost 6 bases and the J gene lost 5 bases, with 16 bases spanning the gap. This CDR3 contains 14 residues. The CDR3, as DNA: TGTGCCAGCAGATCCGGGACGGCTGGGACTGAAGCTTTCTTT. Protein: CASRSGTAGTEAFF.

This clonotype was observed many times. The chain couples TRBV29-1 to TRBJ2-7; no firm D call. V lost 4 bases to trimming and J lost 4 bases, with 8 bases between them. CDR1 SQVTM and CDR2 ANQGSEA come from the germline V gene. There are 11 residues in the CDR3. Written as DNA, the CDR3 is TGCAGCGTTGTGCACGAATACGAGCAGTACTTC. This sequence encodes CSVVHEYEQYF.

This clonotype was found many times. The chain has TRBV13 and TRBJ1-1, with D uncertain. V lost 5 bases to trimming and J lost 3 bases, with 10 bases between them. The CDR3 totals 13 residues. Germline V CDR1 and CDR2: PRHDT, FYEKMQ (reference sequence). This chain's CDR3 is CASSNRAHTEAFF. The CDR3 DNA reads as TGTGCCAGCAGCAACCGGGCCCACACTGAAGCTTTCTTT.

This clonotype was detected many times. The chain carries TRBV6-2 or TRBV6-3 and TRBJ2-5; a weak D match, TRBD2 (5 bases). The CDR3 length is 14 residues. V was shortened by 5 bases and J by 9 bases, with 19 bases between the two germline ends. Germline assignment: CDR1 MNHEY and CDR2 SVGEGT. As DNA, the CDR3 is TGTGCCAGCAGTCCGGTGGGAGTCCCTTGGCCCCAGTACTTC. Translating gives CASSPVGVPWPQYF.

This clonotype was observed a handful of times. V usage is TRBV7-9 and J usage is TRBJ1-1; D call uncertain. V was pared by 1 base and J by 6 bases, with 9 bases between. The V gene's germline CDR1 is SEHNR and CDR2 FQNEAQ (reference sequence). This CDR3 spans 13 amino acids. As DNA, the CDR3 is TGTGCCAGCAGCTTAGTAATACAGCCTGAAGCTTTCTTT. It yields the protein CASSLVIQPEAFF. Drawing the rest from reference TRBV7-9 and TRBJ1-1, the complete variable domain is DTGVSQNPRHKITKRGQNVTFRCDPISEHNRLYWYRQTLGQGPEFLTYFQNEAQLEKSRLLSDRFSAERPKGSFSTLEIQRTEQGDSAMYLCASSLVIQPEAFFGQGTRLTVV.

The chain couples TRBV29-1 to TRBJ2-1; 11 positions agree with TRBD2. The V and J ends lost 3 bases and 5 bases, in that order; junction bases with no gene match: 12. CDR1 is SQVTM, CDR2 ANQGSEA, per germline. The CDR3 totals 17 residues. CDR3 sequence: CSVDFFRLAGGNNEQFF. The CDR3, as DNA: TGCAGCGTTGATTTTTTTCGGCTAGCGGGAGGAAACAATGAGCAGTTCTTC.

This clonotype was detected many times. The chain is built from TRBV29-1 and TRBJ2-2, with D perhaps TRBD1 (6 bases). With 0 bases removed from V and 1 base from J, the gap between germline ends came to 9 bases. This CDR3 comprises 15 residues. The germline V gene encodes CDR1 SQVTM and CDR2 ANQGSEA. The CDR3 is CSVEDLGQNTGELFF. The CDR3 DNA follows: TGCAGCGTTGAAGATCTGGGACAGAACACCGGGGAGCTGTTTTTT.

This clonotype was recorded a few times. The rearrangement uses TRBV7-9 and TRBJ1-3, with 8 bases that match TRBD1. The V gene end was trimmed by 6 bases and the J gene end by 6 bases; junction bases not matched to a gene: 7. Per germline, CDR1 SEHNR and CDR2 FQNEAQ (reference sequence). The CDR3 is made up of 14 amino acids. This chain's CDR3 is CASSGPGGQNTIYF. Here the CDR3 DNA reads TGTGCCAGCAGTGGGCCAGGGGGCCAAAACACCATATATTTT.

This clonotype was seen ten or more times. The rearrangement links TRBV11-1 to TRBJ2-5; 10 bases match TRBD1. Trimming at V came to 6 bases and at J to 3 bases, leaving 4 bases not matched to a gene. The CDR3 covers 14 residues. Germline CDR1 reads SGHAT; CDR2 reads FQDESV (reference sequence). This chain's CDR3 is CASSPGTGEETQYF. CDR3 bases: TGTGCCAGCAGTCCCGGGACAGGGGAAGAGACCCAGTACTTC.